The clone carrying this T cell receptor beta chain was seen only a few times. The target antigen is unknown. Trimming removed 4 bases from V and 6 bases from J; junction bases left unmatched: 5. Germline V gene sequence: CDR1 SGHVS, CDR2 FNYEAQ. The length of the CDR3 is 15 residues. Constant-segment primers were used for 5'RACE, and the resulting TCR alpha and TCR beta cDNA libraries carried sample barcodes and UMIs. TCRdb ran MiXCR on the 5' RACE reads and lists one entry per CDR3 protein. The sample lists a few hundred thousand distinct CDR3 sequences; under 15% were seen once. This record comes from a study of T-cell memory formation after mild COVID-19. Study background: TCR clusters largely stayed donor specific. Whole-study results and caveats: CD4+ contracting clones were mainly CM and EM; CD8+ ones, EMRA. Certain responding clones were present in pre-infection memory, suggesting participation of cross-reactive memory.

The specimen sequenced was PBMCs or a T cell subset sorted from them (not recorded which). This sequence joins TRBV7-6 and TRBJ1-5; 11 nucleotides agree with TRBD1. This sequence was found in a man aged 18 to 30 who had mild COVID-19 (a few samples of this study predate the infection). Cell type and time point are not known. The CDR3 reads CASSWGDRGGQPQHF. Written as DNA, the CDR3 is TGTGCCAGCAGCTGGGGGGACAGGGGGGGTCAGCCCCAGCATTTT.